The 23 T cell receptor beta chains presented below share a single source sample, sequenced in a study of cytomegalovirus exposure and HLA in healthy donors. In the PCR, 60 Vbeta and 13 Jbeta primers were used. This table comes from immunoSEQ multiplex PCR, and its TCRdb copy is limited to in-frame clones, with some not included. This table has about 160,000 clones, roughly four fifths appearing once. The sequenced sample consisted of PBMCs. Every receptor here comes from a man between 50 and 59 years old in good health and CMV-seropositive.

This clone has just one count. This chain uses TRBV27 with TRBJ2-7; D gene ambiguous. Between the trimmed V and J ends, which lost 2 bases and 4 bases, there was a span of 9 bases. CDR1 is MNHEY and CDR2 is SMNVEV in the germline V gene (reference sequence). CDR3 length: 13 residues. In nucleotides, the CDR3 is TGTGCCAGCAGTTTAATTCCCGAGTACGAGCAGTACTTC. This gives the protein CASSLIPEYEQYF.

This chain links TRBV19 with TRBJ2-7; 8 nucleotides agree with TRBD2. Germline CDR1 is LNHDA and CDR2 is SQIVND (reference sequence). V dropped 9 bases and J dropped 5; count of bases not matched to a gene: 18. The CDR3 extends over 16 amino acids. For the CDR3, the DNA is TGTGCCAGAAACAGGACTAGCCCCCGTTGCGTTGACGAGCAGTACTTC. As protein: CARNRTSPRCVDEQYF.

The chain is built from TRBV28 and TRBJ2-2, with 10 positions matching TRBD1. The CDR3 runs 16 residues. CDR1 is MDHEN, CDR2 SYDVKM, per germline. Trimming cost V 3 bases and J 6 bases; bases outside gene matches: 7. In nucleotides, the CDR3 is TGTGCCAGCAGTTTGCCTCGACAGGGGGCACCCGGGGAGCTGTTTTTT. Translation: CASSLPRQGAPGELFF.

The chain joins TRBV10-3 to TRBJ2-7; TRBD1 is a possible D gene (6 bases). This CDR3 region has 15 residues. Trimming removed 3 bases from V and 0 bases from J, with 12 bases in between. The germline gives CDR1 ENHRY, CDR2 SYGVKD. The CDR3 spells CAISETGTPSYEQYF. The CDR3 DNA follows: TGTGCCATCAGTGAAACCGGGACACCCTCCTACGAGCAGTACTTC.

The table lists this clone with a few counts. The CDR3 coding sequence is TGTGCCAGCTCACCAAGCGAAAAATTCACTGAAGCTTTCTTT. The encoded protein is CASSPSEKFTEAFF. This chain joins TRBV18 and TRBJ1-1; D gene ambiguous. There are 14 residues in the CDR3. Deletions cut 2 bases from V and 4 bases from J, with 11 bases between. Germline V CDR1 and CDR2: KGHSH, LQKENI.

The V and J genes are TRBV11-2 and TRBJ2-5; maybe TRBD1 (6 bases). Germline V gene sequence: CDR1 SGHAT, CDR2 FQNNGV. The CDR3 has 15 residues. V was cut by 2 bases and J by 1 base, with 11 bases left in between. Here the CDR3 reads CASSLFRGSQETQYF. CDR3 sequence (DNA): TGTGCCAGCAGCTTATTTAGGGGGTCCCAAGAGACCCAGTACTTC.

The gene calls are TRBV5-4 and TRBJ2-3; TRBD1 might be the D (6 bases). This CDR3 contains 14 residues. Looked up from germline, CDR1 is SGHNT and CDR2 is YYREEE (reference sequence). V was clipped by 2 bases and J by 5 bases, with 12 bases between them. In DNA, the CDR3 is TGTGCCAGCAGCTTCAAAGGACAGAAAGATACGCAGTATTTT. Residues: CASSFKGQKDTQYF.

The chain employs TRBV6-6 and TRBJ2-7; TRBD1 agrees at 11 bases. CDR3 size: 13 residues. V lost 8 bases and J lost 4; bases outside the gene matches: 4. Germline V gene lookup returns CDR1 MNHNY and CDR2 SVGAGI (reference sequence). DNA of the CDR3: TGTGCCAGCGGTGGACAGGGGGCTTACGAGCAGTACTTC. It yields the protein CASGGQGAYEQYF.

The chain is built from TRBV18 and TRBJ1-5; D ambiguous. In germline, CDR1 is KGHSH, CDR2 LQKENI. This CDR3 comprises 15 residues. V was shortened by 3 bases and J by 6 bases, with 15 bases between the two germline ends. The DNA of the CDR3 is TGTGCCAGCTCACCGGCAGCGATCGGCCCTCAGCCCCAGCATTTT. Translating it yields CASSPAAIGPQPQHF.

In its sample, this clone was seen once. J is TRBJ1-4 and V is TRBV7-9, with a possible D match to TRBD1 (6 bases). Trimming left V 1 base short and J 4 bases short, with 10 bases between. Germline values: CDR1 SEHNR, CDR2 FQNEAQ (reference sequence). CDR3 size: 15 residues. This CDR3 reads CASSLVGQINEKLFF. The CDR3 nucleotides read TGTGCCAGCAGCTTAGTAGGACAGATTAATGAAAAACTGTTTTTT.

V gene TRBV29-1 combines with J gene TRBJ2-1; D is ambiguous. The germline gives CDR1 SQVTM, CDR2 ANQGSEA. The CDR3 runs to 15 residues. Trimming removed 0 bases from V and 4 bases from J, with 13 bases in between. In DNA form, the CDR3 reads TGCAGCGTTGAAGATCTTCGGGTCCAATACAATGAGCAGTTCTTC. It translates to CSVEDLRVQYNEQFF.

This chain links TRBV11-3 with TRBJ2-5, with TRBD1 as a possible D gene (5 bases). Trimming took 1 base from V and 5 from J, leaving 14 bases between them. Germline assignment: CDR1 SGHNT and CDR2 YENEEA. This CDR3 has 15 residues. The CDR3 sequence is CASSLGSGIMETQYF. CDR3 DNA sequence: TGTGCCAGCAGCTTAGGTTCAGGGATTATGGAGACCCAGTACTTC.

V usage is TRBV9 and J usage is TRBJ2-1; 10 nucleotides agree with TRBD1. CDR3 length equals 15 residues. Losses at the gene ends were 3 bases for V and 7 bases for J; bases not matched to a gene: 7. Germline loops: CDR1 SGDLS, CDR2 YYNGEE. For the CDR3, the DNA is TGTGCCAGCAGCGAAGCCGGGACAGGGGCTAATGAGCAGTTCTTC. This sequence encodes CASSEAGTGANEQFF.

The chain combines TRBV28 with TRBJ1-1; tentatively, D is TRBD1 (5 bases). The CDR3 totals 15 residues. Between the trimmed V and J ends, which lost 3 bases and 0 bases, there was a span of 11 bases. In germline, CDR1 is MDHEN, CDR2 SYDVKM. The chain's CDR3 is CASSFDSLMNTEAFF. In DNA, the CDR3 is TGTGCCAGCAGTTTCGACAGCCTCATGAACACTGAAGCTTTCTTT.

This clone was picked up one time. This chain connects TRBV19 to TRBJ2-7, with D hard to call. CDR3 length: 13 residues. V was shortened by 3 bases and J by 0 bases, with 6 bases between the two germline ends. Germline CDR1 and CDR2: LNHDA and SQIVND (reference sequence). This chain's CDR3 is CASSIASSYEQYF. CDR3 DNA: TGTGCCAGTAGTATTGCTAGCTCCTACGAGCAGTACTTC.

The chain uses TRBV27 and TRBJ1-2, with 7 bases matching TRBD1. The CDR3 covers 14 residues. Germline loops: CDR1 MNHEY, CDR2 SMNVEV (reference sequence). The ends lost 5 bases at V and 2 bases at J; junction bases unmatched: 5. CDR3: CASSPRTGNYGYTF. The CDR3 nucleotides are TGTGCCAGCAGTCCCAGGACAGGAAACTATGGCTACACCTTC.

This rearrangement joins TRBV5-1 to TRBJ1-2; D gene ambiguous. The germline V and J ends were trimmed by 7 bases and 1 base, with 11 bases remaining between them. The length of the CDR3 is 13 residues. Germline CDR1 and CDR2: SGHRS and YFSETQ. DNA for the CDR3: TGCGCCAGCGGTAATCCAGATAACTATGGCTACACCTTC. Its translation: CASGNPDNYGYTF.

The chain employs TRBV27 and TRBJ1-5, with D unresolved. Per the germline V gene, CDR1 is MNHEY and CDR2 is SMNVEV (reference sequence). The CDR3 length is 15 residues. V was cut by 10 bases and J by 3 bases, with 19 bases left in between. This CDR3 is CAIPAPEEVNQPQHF. The CDR3 DNA reads TGTGCCATCCCGGCCCCGGAGGAGGTCAATCAGCCCCAGCATTTT.

The J gene is TRBJ1-6, the V gene TRBV2; 7 nucleotides line up with TRBD1. Per germline, CDR1 SNHLY and CDR2 FYNNEI. The V and J ends lost 8 bases and 13 bases, in that order; junction bases with no gene match: 8. The CDR3 length is 12 residues. The CDR3 coding sequence is TGTGCCAGCCGGGAGGGGGCGAGGCCCCTCCACTTT. It specifies CASREGARPLHF.

The chain recombines TRBV2 with TRBJ1-2; TRBD1 is a possible D gene (5 bases). V lost 6 bases and J 2 bases, leaving 10 bases between the germline ends. CDR1 and CDR2 (germline): SNHLY, FYNNEI. The CDR3 runs 13 residues. CDR3: CASSVTGNYGYTF. The CDR3 DNA reads TGTGCCAGCAGCGTTACAGGAAACTATGGCTACACCTTC.

V is TRBV13 and J is TRBJ2-6, with D possibly matching TRBD1 (6 bases). Deletions cut 4 bases from V and 7 bases from J, with 11 bases between. The CDR3 sequence is 14 residues long. Germline CDR1 is PRHDT and CDR2 is FYEKMQ (reference sequence). In DNA, the CDR3 is TGTGCCAGCAGCTACCGGGACACCGCCAACGTCCTGACTTTC. It encodes CASSYRDTANVLTF. Using reference TRBV13 and TRBJ2-6 for the parts outside the CDR3, the full variable domain is AAGVIQSPRHLIKEKRETATLKCYPIPRHDTVYWYQQGPGQDPQFLISFYEKMQSDKGSIPDRFSAQQFSDYHSELNMSSLELGDSALYFCASSYRDTANVLTFGAGSRLTVL.

The chain's CDR3 is CASSPGQPGNTIYF. The CDR3 nucleotides are TGTGCCAGCAGTCCTGGACAGCCGGGAAACACCATATATTTT. V gene TRBV28 combines with J gene TRBJ1-3; a weak D match, TRBD1 (6 bases). The V gene lost 5 bases and the J gene lost 4 bases, with 12 bases spanning the gap. Germline-derived CDR1 and CDR2 are MDHEN and SYDVKM. The CDR3 is 14 residues long.

The J gene is TRBJ2-2, the V gene TRBV10-3; D might be TRBD2 (7 bases). V shed 4 bases and J shed 0 bases, with 15 bases lying between them. The CDR3 extends over 17 amino acids. Germline-derived CDR1 and CDR2 are ENHRY and SYGVKD. DNA of the CDR3: TGTGCCATCAGTGGAGGGGGGGGGACCGCGAACACCGGGGAGCTGTTTTTT. Protein product: CAISGGGGTANTGELFF.